This T cell receptor beta chain was recorded in a study of T cells in Graves' hyperthyroidism and ophthalmopathy. Using RNA transcripts as the source, TCR beta CDR3 regions were amplified. TCR CDR3 underwent first-round RT-PCR with the HTBI primer set. TCRdb reprocessed the multiplex PCR reads via MiXCR and lists one record per CDR3 protein. The data contain roughly 500,000 distinct CDR3 sequences, about 20% of them seen just once; the ten biggest clones take up around 47%. The CDR3 has 16 residues. CDR1 and CDR2 from the germline V gene are KGHDR and SFDVKD. The V end was cut by 3 bases, the J end by 2 bases, with 13 bases between. Comment on this clonotype: This CDR3 fails to terminate in the conserved phenylalanine or tryptophan, so it likely reflects a read error.

Fresh peripheral blood, approximately 10 ml, yielded the PBMCs. The chain joins TRBV24-1 to TRBJ2-1, with D maybe TRBD2 (6 bases). Material for sequencing was blood. The receptor was isolated from a woman in her sixties or seventies with Graves' ophthalmopathy. The DNA of the CDR3 is TGTGCCACCAGTGATCAAGCGGGCCTCACCTACAATGAGCAGTTCTCC. This codes for CATSDQAGLTYNEQFS.